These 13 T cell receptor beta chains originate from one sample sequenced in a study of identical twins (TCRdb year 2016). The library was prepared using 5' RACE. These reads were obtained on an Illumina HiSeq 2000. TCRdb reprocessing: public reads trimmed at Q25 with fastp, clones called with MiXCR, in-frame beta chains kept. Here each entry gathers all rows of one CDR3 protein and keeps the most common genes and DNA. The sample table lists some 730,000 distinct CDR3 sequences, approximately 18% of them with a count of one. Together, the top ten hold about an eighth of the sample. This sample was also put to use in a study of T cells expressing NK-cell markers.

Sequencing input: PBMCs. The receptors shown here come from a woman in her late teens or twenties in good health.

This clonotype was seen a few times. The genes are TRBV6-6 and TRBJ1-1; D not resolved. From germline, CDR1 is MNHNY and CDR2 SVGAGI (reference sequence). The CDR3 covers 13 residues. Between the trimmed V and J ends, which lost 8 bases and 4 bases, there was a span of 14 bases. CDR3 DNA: TGTGCCAGCTCGACGGCAGCCGTCACTGAAGCTTTCTTT. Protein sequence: CASSTAAVTEAFF.

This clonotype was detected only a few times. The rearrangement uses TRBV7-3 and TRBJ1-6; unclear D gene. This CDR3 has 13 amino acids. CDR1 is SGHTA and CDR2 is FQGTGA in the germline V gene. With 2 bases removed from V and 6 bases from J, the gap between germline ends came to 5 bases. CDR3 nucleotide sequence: TGTGCCAGCAGCTTATTTCGTAATTCACCCCTCCACTTT. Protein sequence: CASSLFRNSPLHF.

CDR3 sequence reads: CASGGQGKNIQYF. Written as DNA, the CDR3 is TGTGCCAGCGGAGGACAGGGCAAAAACATTCAGTACTTC. J is TRBJ2-4 and V is TRBV5-6, with 8 nucleotides matching TRBD1. J was trimmed by 3 bases and V by 7 bases; bases with no gene match: 3. This CDR3 spans 13 amino acids. Germline CDR1 is SGHDT and CDR2 is YYEEEE.

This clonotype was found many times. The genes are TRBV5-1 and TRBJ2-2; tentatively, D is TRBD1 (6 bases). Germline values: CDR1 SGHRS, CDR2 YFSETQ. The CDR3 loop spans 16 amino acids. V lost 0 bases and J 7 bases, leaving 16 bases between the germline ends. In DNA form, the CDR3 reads TGCGCCAGCAGCTTGGGAACTACAGGGTCCGTCGGGGAGCTGTTTTTT. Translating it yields CASSLGTTGSVGELFF. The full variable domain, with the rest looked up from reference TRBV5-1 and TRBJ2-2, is KAGVTQTPRYLIKTRGQQVTLSCSPISGHRSVSWYQQTPGQGLQFLFEYFSETQRNKGNFPGRFSGRQFSNSRSEMNVSTLELGDSALYLCASSLGTTGSVGELFFGEGSRLTVL.

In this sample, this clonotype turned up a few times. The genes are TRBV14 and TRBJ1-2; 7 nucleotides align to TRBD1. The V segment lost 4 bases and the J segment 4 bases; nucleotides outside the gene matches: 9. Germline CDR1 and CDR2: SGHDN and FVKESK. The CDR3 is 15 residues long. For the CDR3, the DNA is TGTGCCAGCAGCCTGAATACAGGGGCGGCCTATGGCTACACCTTC. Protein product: CASSLNTGAAYGYTF. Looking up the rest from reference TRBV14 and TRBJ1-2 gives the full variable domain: EAGVTQFPSHSVIEKGQTVTLRCDPISGHDNLYWYRRVMGKEIKFLLHFVKESKQDESGMPNNRFLAERTGGTYSTLKVQPAELEDSGVYFCASSLNTGAAYGYTFGSGTRLTVV.

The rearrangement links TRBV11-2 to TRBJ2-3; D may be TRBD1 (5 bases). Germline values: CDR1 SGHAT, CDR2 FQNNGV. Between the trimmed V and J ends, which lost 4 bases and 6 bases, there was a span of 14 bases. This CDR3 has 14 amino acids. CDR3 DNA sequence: TGTGCCAGCAGCTCCCAGGGCCGTGGGGATACGCAGTATTTT. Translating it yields CASSSQGRGDTQYF.

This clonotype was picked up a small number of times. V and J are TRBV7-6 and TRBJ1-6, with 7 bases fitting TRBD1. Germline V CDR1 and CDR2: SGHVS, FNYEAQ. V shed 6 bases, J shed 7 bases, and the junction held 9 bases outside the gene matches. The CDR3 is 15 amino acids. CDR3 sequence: CASSGTGTVNSPLHF. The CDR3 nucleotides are TGTGCCAGCAGTGGAACCGGGACAGTCAATTCACCCCTCCACTTT. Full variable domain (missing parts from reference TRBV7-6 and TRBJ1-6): GAGVSQSPRYKVTKRGQDVALRCDPISGHVSLYWYRQALGQGPEFLTYFNYEAQQDKSGLPNDRFSAERPEGSISTLTIQRTEQRDSAMYRCASSGTGTVNSPLHFGNGTRLTVT.

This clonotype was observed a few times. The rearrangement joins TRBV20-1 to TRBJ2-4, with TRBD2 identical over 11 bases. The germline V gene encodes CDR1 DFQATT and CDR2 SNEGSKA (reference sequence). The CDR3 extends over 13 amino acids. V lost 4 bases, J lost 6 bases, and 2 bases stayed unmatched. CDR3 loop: CSAILAGVNIQYF. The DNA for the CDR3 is TGCAGTGCTATACTAGCGGGAGTAAACATTCAGTACTTC.

This chain's CDR3 is CASSPDRLSYEQYF. In DNA form, the CDR3 reads TGCGCCAGCAGCCCGGACAGGCTTTCCTACGAGCAGTACTTC. V is TRBV5-1 and J is TRBJ2-7; 7 positions agree with TRBD1. Germline V gene lookup returns CDR1 SGHRS and CDR2 YFSETQ. This CDR3 has 14 residues. J gave up 1 base and V 4 bases, and 5 bases lay outside the gene matches.

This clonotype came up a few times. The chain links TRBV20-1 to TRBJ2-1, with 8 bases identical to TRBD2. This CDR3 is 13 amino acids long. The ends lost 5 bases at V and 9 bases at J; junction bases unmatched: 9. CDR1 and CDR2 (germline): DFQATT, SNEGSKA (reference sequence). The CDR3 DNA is TGCAGTGCTGAGTACGGGAGGGGCTTTGAGCAGTTCTTC. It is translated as CSAEYGRGFEQFF.

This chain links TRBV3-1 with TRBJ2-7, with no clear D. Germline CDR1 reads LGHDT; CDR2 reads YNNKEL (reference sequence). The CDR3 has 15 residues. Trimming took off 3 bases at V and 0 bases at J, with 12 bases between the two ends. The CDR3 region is CASSQTHGFSYEQYF. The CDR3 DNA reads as TGTGCCAGCAGCCAGACGCACGGTTTCTCCTACGAGCAGTACTTC.

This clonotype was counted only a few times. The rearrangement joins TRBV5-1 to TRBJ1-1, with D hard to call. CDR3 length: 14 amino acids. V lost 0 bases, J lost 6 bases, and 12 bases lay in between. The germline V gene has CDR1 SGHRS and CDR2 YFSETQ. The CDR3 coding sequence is TGCGCCAGCAGCTTGGACCCCGATCGGGCTGAAGCTTTCTTT. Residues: CASSLDPDRAEAFF.

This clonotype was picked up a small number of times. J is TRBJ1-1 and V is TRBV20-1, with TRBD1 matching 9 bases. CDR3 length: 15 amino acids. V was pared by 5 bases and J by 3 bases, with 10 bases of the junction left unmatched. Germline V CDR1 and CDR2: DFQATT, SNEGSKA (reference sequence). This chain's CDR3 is CSAGRIGQGHTEAFF. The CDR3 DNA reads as TGCAGTGCTGGACGGATCGGACAGGGGCACACTGAAGCTTTCTTT.